These 28 T cell receptor beta chains were all obtained from the same sample, sequenced in a study of regulatory and conventional T cells in RAG deficiency. Libraries were prepared by immunoSEQ multiplex PCR; TCRdb keeps only in-frame clonotypes and omits some of them. The data contain more than 30,000 clones, around 89% of them singletons. These records were also assigned to another study, of regulatory T cells. In that study: Amplification used 52 TRBV primers and 13 TRBJ primers.

The sample consisted of CD8+ T cells sorted from blood. The receptors were sampled from a human donor in good health.

This chain joins TRBV28 and TRBJ2-2; possibly TRBD1 for D (5 bases). V was trimmed by 4 bases and J by 2 bases, leaving 11 bases between them. The CDR3 spans 15 residues. Germline V lookup: CDR1 MDHEN, CDR2 SYDVKM. The CDR3: CASSSRQLNTGELFF. The CDR3 nucleotides read TGTGCCAGCAGTTCACGACAGCTCAACACCGGGGAGCTGTTTTTT. Filled out from reference TRBV28 and TRBJ2-2, the complete variable domain reads DVKVTQSSRYLVKRTGEKVFLECVQDMDHENMFWYRQDPGLGLRLIYFSYDVKMKEKGDIPEGYSVSREKKERFSLILESASTNQTSMYLCASSSRQLNTGELFFGEGSRLTVL.

The V and J genes are TRBV4-3 and TRBJ2-1; tentatively, D is TRBD1 (6 bases). The V end lost 3 bases, the J end lost 3 bases, and 9 bases lay between the germline ends. CDR3 size: 14 residues. Germline V gives CDR1 LGHNA, CDR2 YSLEER. This CDR3 reads CASSHQGYYNEQFF. In DNA, the CDR3 is TGCGCCAGCAGCCACCAGGGGTACTACAATGAGCAGTTCTTC.

The genes are TRBV5-1 and TRBJ1-1; tentative D call: TRBD1 (6 bases). Trimming stripped 2 bases from V and 0 bases from J, with 11 bases between. Per germline, CDR1 SGHRS and CDR2 YFSETQ. The CDR3 is made up of 15 amino acids. For the CDR3, the DNA is TGCGCCAGCAGCTTAGGACAGACTATGAACACTGAAGCTTTCTTT. This gives the protein CASSLGQTMNTEAFF.

This chain joins TRBV28 and TRBJ1-6; D remains unclear. V was pared by 2 bases and J by 14 bases, with 16 bases between. CDR1 is MDHEN, CDR2 SYDVKM, per germline. The CDR3 is 14 residues long. The CDR3 DNA sequence: TGTGCCAGCAGTTTAACTCCCGACACGGAGACCCTCCACTTT. It encodes CASSLTPDTETLHF.

V and J are TRBV14 and TRBJ1-2; D unclear. Germline V CDR1 and CDR2: SGHDN, FVKESK. The CDR3 sequence is 15 residues long. The ends were cut back, 0 bases at V and 4 bases at J, with 12 bases in the middle. CDR3 in DNA: TGTGCCAGCAGCCAAGACTGGCGGGGTGCCTATGGCTACACCTTC. The encoded protein is CASSQDWRGAYGYTF.

Here the CDR3 reads CASSLLTGNGYTF. CDR3 coding DNA: TGTGCCAGCAGTTTACTGACAGGGAATGGCTACACCTTC. J is TRBJ1-2 and V is TRBV27; 7 nucleotides agree with TRBD1. This CDR3 is built from 13 residues. V dropped 2 bases and J dropped 6; count of bases not matched to a gene: 3. Per germline, CDR1 MNHEY and CDR2 SMNVEV (reference sequence).

V and J are TRBV9 and TRBJ1-3; D call uncertain. Trimming took off 3 bases at V and 2 bases at J, with 6 bases between the two ends. The CDR3 runs 13 residues. The V gene's germline CDR1 is SGDLS and CDR2 YYNGEE. The CDR3 spells CASSAPPGNTIYF. CDR3 nucleotide sequence: TGTGCCAGCAGCGCCCCACCTGGAAACACCATATATTTT.

The chain recombines TRBV6-5 with TRBJ1-1; tentative D call: TRBD1 (5 bases). This CDR3 comprises 14 residues. The ends were cut back, 0 bases at V and 3 bases at J, with 8 bases in the middle. Germline CDR1 reads MNHEY; CDR2 reads SVGAGI. CDR3 sequence: CASSYSIGDTEAFF. The CDR3 DNA reads TGTGCCAGCAGTTACTCAATAGGGGACACTGAAGCTTTCTTT.

The rearrangement joins TRBV19 to TRBJ1-1, with TRBD1 matching over 11 bases. Trimming removed 5 bases from V and 5 bases from J; junction bases left unmatched: 7. This CDR3 is 15 amino acids long. CDR1 and CDR2 (germline): LNHDA, SQIVND (reference sequence). The CDR3, as DNA: TGTGCCAGTAGTCTCGGACAGGGGGCGAGAACTGAAGCTTTCTTT. As protein: CASSLGQGARTEAFF.

V is TRBV9 and J is TRBJ2-7; D gene ambiguous. CDR1 SGDLS and CDR2 YYNGEE come from the germline V gene. The CDR3 consists of 13 residues. Between the trimmed V and J ends, which lost 0 bases and 3 bases, there was a span of 7 bases. The chain's CDR3 is CASSVGYDYEQYF. In nucleotides, the CDR3 is TGTGCCAGCAGCGTAGGCTATGACTACGAGCAGTACTTC.

The rearrangement joins TRBV27 to TRBJ2-1; 7 bases match TRBD1. From germline, CDR1 is MNHEY and CDR2 SMNVEV (reference sequence). Losses at the gene ends were 6 bases for V and 6 bases for J; bases not matched to a gene: 11. The CDR3 is made up of 15 amino acids. The CDR3 spells CASSNGPGGFNEQFF. In nucleotides, the CDR3 is TGTGCCAGCAGCAACGGACCAGGGGGTTTCAATGAGCAGTTCTTC.

The rearrangement links TRBV9 to TRBJ2-1, with 11 bases aligning to TRBD1. The ends lost 3 bases at V and 13 bases at J; junction bases unmatched: 3. Germline V gene lookup returns CDR1 SGDLS and CDR2 YYNGEE. CDR3 length: 12 amino acids. CDR3 sequence (DNA): TGTGCCAGCAGCGGGACAGGGGGCTTACAGTTCTTC. As protein: CASSGTGGLQFF.

The V and J genes are TRBV27 and TRBJ1-1, with D unresolved. CDR3 size: 13 residues. Trimming stripped 2 bases from V and 10 bases from J, with 14 bases between. Germline loops: CDR1 MNHEY, CDR2 SMNVEV (reference sequence). CDR3 residues: CASSLVGSQGAFF. The CDR3 DNA reads TGTGCCAGCAGTTTAGTGGGCAGTCAAGGAGCTTTCTTT.

The chain has TRBV11-3 and TRBJ2-7; a weak D match, TRBD1 (5 bases). The CDR3 spans 13 residues. Trimming took off 1 base at V and 4 bases at J, with 8 bases between the two ends. Germline CDR1 is SGHNT and CDR2 is YENEEA. The CDR3 region has the DNA TGTGCCAGCAGCTTAGGGACATCGTACGAGCAGTACTTC. Amino acid sequence: CASSLGTSYEQYF.

The chain is built from TRBV28 and TRBJ2-6, with 7 bases identical to TRBD2. CDR3 length equals 19 residues. Germline V gene data show CDR1 as MDHEN and CDR2 as SYDVKM. The V and J ends lost 2 bases and 1 base, in that order; junction bases with no gene match: 11. The CDR3 DNA sequence: TGTGCCAGCAGTTTAATTGTGGCGGGGGTCAGATCTGGGGCCAACGTCCTGACTTTC. Translation gives CASSLIVAGVRSGANVLTF.

The chain uses TRBV28 and TRBJ1-2, with D possibly matching TRBD1 (6 bases). Germline loops: CDR1 MDHEN, CDR2 SYDVKM. The V and J ends lost 4 bases and 4 bases respectively, with 19 bases between them. This CDR3 has 16 residues. The DNA for the CDR3 is TGTGCCAGCAGTTCCCCCCCCAGGGGCAGTGGCTATGGCTACACCTTC. It translates to CASSSPPRGSGYGYTF.

The gene calls are TRBV7-2 and TRBJ2-5; D might be TRBD1 (6 bases). Germline lookup yields CDR1 SGHTA and CDR2 FQGNSA. This CDR3 has 14 amino acids. V gave up 0 bases and J gave up 4 bases, with 9 bases separating them. Here the CDR3 DNA reads TGTGCCAGCAGCTTAGCCCAGGGGCTAGAGACCCAGTACTTC. It is translated as CASSLAQGLETQYF.

The V and J genes are TRBV13 and TRBJ2-7; maybe TRBD1 (6 bases). Per the germline V gene, CDR1 is PRHDT and CDR2 is FYEKMQ (reference sequence). V shed 4 bases and J shed 2 bases, with 15 bases lying between them. The CDR3 length is 15 residues. In DNA, the CDR3 is TGTGCCAGCAGCTACGAGGGGGTACCAGCCTACGAGCAGTACTTC. Amino acid sequence: CASSYEGVPAYEQYF.

The chain employs TRBV6-5 and TRBJ2-7; 8 nucleotides align to TRBD2. This CDR3 is 14 amino acids long. J was trimmed by 1 base and V by 5 bases; bases with no gene match: 4. Germline lookup yields CDR1 MNHEY and CDR2 SVGAGI. CDR3 loop: CASSLAGTSYEQYF. The CDR3 DNA sequence: TGTGCCAGCAGTCTAGCGGGTACTTCCTACGAGCAGTACTTC.

Note on this clone: Other nucleotide sequences in the sample specify the same CDR3. This chain uses TRBV11-2 with TRBJ2-7, with TRBD2 as a possible D gene (6 bases). Trimming stripped 2 bases from V and 3 bases from J, with 8 bases between. CDR1 SGHAT and CDR2 FQNNGV come from the germline V gene. The CDR3 loop spans 13 amino acids. The CDR3 protein is CASSLQTSYEQYF. CDR3 DNA sequence: TGTGCCAGCAGCTTACAGACTAGCTACGAGCAGTACTTC.

J is TRBJ1-1 and V is TRBV14; possible D gene TRBD1, 5 bases. CDR3 length: 15 residues. Germline V gives CDR1 SGHDN, CDR2 FVKESK. Trimming took off 4 bases at V and 4 bases at J, with 16 bases between the two ends. CDR3 loop: CASSPNSAGLTEAFF. Here the CDR3 DNA reads TGTGCCAGCAGCCCTAATTCAGCAGGGCTCACTGAAGCTTTCTTT.

The chain joins TRBV27 to TRBJ2-7; D is unclear. CDR1 and CDR2 (germline): MNHEY, SMNVEV (reference sequence). This CDR3 is built from 13 residues. V lost 4 bases to trimming and J lost 4 bases, with 11 bases between them. The CDR3, as DNA: TGTGCCAGCAGTTCCTTCGCCGGATACGAGCAGTACTTC. This encodes CASSSFAGYEQYF.

The chain joins TRBV5-8 to TRBJ2-2; TRBD1 agrees at 8 bases. Trimming took 0 bases from V and 4 from J; bases not matched to a gene: 8. The germline V gene encodes CDR1 SGHTS and CDR2 YDEGEE. This CDR3 is built from 17 residues. The CDR3 loop is CASSLAPGQGGTGELFF. CDR3 DNA: TGTGCCAGCAGCTTGGCACCCGGACAGGGAGGCACCGGGGAGCTGTTTTTT.

V is TRBV11-2 and J is TRBJ1-6; 9 bases are a match to TRBD1. V dropped 5 bases and J dropped 10; count of bases not matched to a gene: 12. Germline CDR1 SGHAT, CDR2 FQNNGV. CDR3 length equals 16 residues. Here the CDR3 reads CASSQRDRVKGSPLHF. In DNA, the CDR3 is TGTGCCAGCAGCCAGAGGGACAGGGTGAAGGGATCACCCCTCCACTTT. The full variable domain, in which reference TRBV11-2 and TRBJ1-6 provide the parts outside the CDR3, is EAGVAQSPRYKIIEKRQSVAFWCNPISGHATLYWYQQILGQGPKLLIQFQNNGVVDDSQLPKDRFSAERLKGVDSTLKIQPAKLEDSAVYLCASSQRDRVKGSPLHFGNGTRLTVT.

V usage is TRBV7-2 and J usage is TRBJ2-7; D possibly corresponds to TRBD1 (6 bases). V was clipped by 0 bases and J by 7 bases, with 16 bases between them. The CDR3 consists of 15 residues. Germline-derived CDR1 and CDR2 are SGHTA and FQGNSA. DNA for the CDR3: TGTGCCAGCAGCTTAGCACAGGGCCTCCTTCAAGAGCAGTACTTC. Translation: CASSLAQGLLQEQYF.

The V call is TRBV6-5, the J call TRBJ1-1; D uncertain. V lost 0 bases and J 1 base, leaving 3 bases between the germline ends. Per germline, CDR1 MNHEY and CDR2 SVGAGI. This CDR3 is 13 amino acids long. The CDR3 loop reads CASSYSRNTEAFF. CDR3 DNA: TGTGCCAGCAGTTACTCGCGGAACACTGAAGCTTTCTTT.

CDR3 loop: CASSQETGVRQPQHF. In DNA form, the CDR3 reads TGCGCCAGCAGCCAAGAAACAGGGGTCCGACAGCCCCAGCATTTT. This rearrangement joins TRBV4-1 to TRBJ1-5; 7 bases fit TRBD1. J gave up 7 bases and V 0 bases, and 6 bases lay outside the gene matches. The CDR3 runs 15 residues. Per the germline V gene, CDR1 is MGHRA and CDR2 is YSYEKL.

The chain recombines TRBV27 with TRBJ1-1; possibly TRBD1 for D (5 bases). The CDR3 is 13 amino acids. The V end lost 3 bases, the J end lost 1 base, and 6 bases lay between the germline ends. The germline CDR1 and CDR2 sequences are MNHEY and SMNVEV (reference sequence). CDR3 sequence: CASSFGQNTEAFF. CDR3 in DNA: TGTGCCAGCAGTTTCGGACAGAACACTGAAGCTTTCTTT.